This T cell receptor beta chain derives from a study of OX40 agonist ivuxolimab in advanced cancers. Study context: Patients received ivuxolimab, an agonistic anti-OX40 (CD134) antibody. Under the entry rules, prior anti-PD-1, anti-PD-L1 or anti-CTLA-4 therapy was allowed, and about 40% had some.

Data came from immunoSEQ multiplex PCR; TCRdb stores just in-frame clones and leaves some out. The repertoire has 35,000 to 40,000 clones, about 80% of them found once; the top ten carry 18%. The CDR3 consists of 16 residues. CDR1 is SGDLS and CDR2 is YYNGEE in the germline V gene. After removal of 0 bases from V and 4 bases from J, the junction contained 5 bases not matched to a gene. Patients were ineligible given autoimmune disease history or systemic immunosuppression. The TCR sequence derives from an adult with an advanced solid tumor such as melanoma, head and neck, liver or kidney cancer. This sequence joins TRBV9 and TRBJ2-5, with 11 positions matching TRBD2. Sequencing was performed on CD4+ or CD8+ T cells sorted from blood, taken in a trial of the OX40 agonist ivuxolimab. In DNA form, the CDR3 reads TGTGCCAGCAGCGTAGAGGGACTAGCGGACCGAGAGACCCAGTACTTC. This gives the protein CASSVEGLADRETQYF. Together with reference TRBV9 and TRBJ2-5, the CDR3 gives the full variable domain: DSGVTQTPKHLITATGQRVTLRCSPRSGDLSVYWYQQSLDQGLQFLIQYYNGEERAKGNILERFSAQQFPDLHSELNLSSLELGDSALYFCASSVEGLADRETQYFGPGTRLLVL.